This entry lists 27 T cell receptor beta chains sequenced from one sample in a study of T cells in Graves' hyperthyroidism and ophthalmopathy. What was amplified from RNA transcripts were TCR beta CDR3 regions. First-round RT-PCR of the TCR CDR3 relied on the HTBI primer set. MiXCR was run by TCRdb on the multiplex PCR reads, yielding one entry per CDR3 protein. In the table there are 400,000 to 600,000 distinct CDR3 sequences, about 16% of which are singletons. The sample taken for sequencing was blood. All receptors derive from a woman aged 25-40 years with Graves' ophthalmopathy.

This clonotype was recorded many times. The V call is TRBV5-1, the J call TRBJ2-5, with D possibly being TRBD1 (5 bases). Deletions cut 5 bases from V and 3 bases from J, with 11 bases between. The CDR3 runs to 13 residues. Germline CDR1 and CDR2: SGHRS and YFSETQ. In DNA, the CDR3 is TGCGCCAGCAGGCGTGGACAAGAAGAGACCCAGTACTTC. Protein: CASRRGQEETQYF. Variable domain in full (rest from reference TRBV5-1 and TRBJ2-5): KAGVTQTPRYLIKTRGQQVTLSCSPISGHRSVSWYQQTPGQGLQFLFEYFSETQRNKGNFPGRFSGRQFSNSRSEMNVSTLELGDSALYLCASRRGQEETQYFGPGTRLLVL.

This clonotype occurred many times. V usage is TRBV7-9 and J usage is TRBJ1-1, with D uncertain. CDR3 length equals 15 residues. CDR1 is SEHNR and CDR2 is FQNEAQ in the germline V gene (reference sequence). Trimming took off 3 bases at V and 0 bases at J, with 11 bases between the two ends. The CDR3 reads CASSLSPGVNTEAFF. The DNA of the CDR3 is TGTGCCAGCAGCTTGAGTCCAGGAGTGAACACTGAAGCTTTCTTT.

V usage is TRBV9 and J usage is TRBJ1-2, with D unclear. Per the germline V gene, CDR1 is SGDLS and CDR2 is YYNGEE. The CDR3 is 13 amino acids. V shed 4 bases and J shed 4 bases, with 11 bases lying between them. The CDR3 protein is CASSISSSYGYTF. The CDR3 nucleotides are TGTGCCAGCAGCATATCCTCCAGCTATGGCTACACCTTC. Variable domain in full (rest from reference TRBV9 and TRBJ1-2): DSGVTQTPKHLITATGQRVTLRCSPRSGDLSVYWYQQSLDQGLQFLIQYYNGEERAKGNILERFSAQQFPDLHSELNLSSLELGDSALYFCASSISSSYGYTFGSGTRLTVV.

The rearrangement uses TRBV10-2 and TRBJ1-1; D unclear. V lost 3 bases to trimming and J lost 8 bases, with 19 bases between them. Germline CDR1 WSHSY, CDR2 SAAADI. This CDR3 region has 15 residues. The CDR3 region is CASSDIGPDVPEAFF. In DNA form, the CDR3 reads TGCGCCAGCAGTGATATAGGACCGGACGTCCCCGAAGCTTTCTTT.

V and J are TRBV12-3 or TRBV12-4 and TRBJ1-5; 7 bases line up with TRBD1. The CDR3 covers 13 residues. Unmatched junction bases numbered 6, after V lost 6 bases and J lost 7 bases. The CDR3 DNA reads TGTGCCAGCAGCCAGACAGGGCAGCAGCCCCAGCATTTT. This sequence encodes CASSQTGQQPQHF.

The chain combines TRBV10-3 with TRBJ2-3; 9 bases are shared with TRBD1. After removal of 6 bases from V and 6 bases from J, the junction contained 10 bases not matched to a gene. The germline V gene encodes CDR1 ENHRY and CDR2 SYGVKD. The CDR3 is 15 residues long. The chain's CDR3 is CAISRDRAMGDTQYF. The CDR3, as DNA: TGTGCCATCAGCCGGGACAGGGCCATGGGCGATACGCAGTATTTT.

This clonotype was seen a few times. The rearrangement uses TRBV7-2 and TRBJ2-7; possible D gene TRBD1, 5 bases. This CDR3 is built from 15 residues. Trimming took off 5 bases at V and 2 bases at J, with 16 bases between the two ends. The V gene's germline CDR1 is SGHTA and CDR2 FQGNSA. CDR3 residues: CASSVGAGIAYEQYF. CDR3 bases: TGTGCCAGCAGCGTTGGGGCAGGAATTGCCTACGAGCAGTACTTC.

In its sample, this clonotype was seen many times. This sequence joins TRBV12-3 or TRBV12-4 and TRBJ2-2; D tentatively reads TRBD1 or TRBD2 (6 bases each). This CDR3 contains 14 residues. V was clipped by 3 bases and J by 3 bases, with 8 bases between them. Written as DNA, the CDR3 is TGTGCCAGCAGTTTTAGGGGGGACACCGGGGAGCTGTTTTTT. Translated, it gives CASSFRGDTGELFF.

The V and J genes are TRBV27 and TRBJ2-5, with unresolved D. V lost 3 bases and J lost 3, with 17 bases in between. Germline V lookup: CDR1 MNHEY, CDR2 SMNVEV (reference sequence). This CDR3 comprises 16 residues. CDR3 in DNA: TGTGCCAGCAGTTTCTCGGCTAGACGGCGAGAAGAGACCCAGTACTTC. Amino acid sequence: CASSFSARRREETQYF.

This clonotype appeared many times. The chain joins TRBV28 to TRBJ1-2; 7 bases fit TRBD1. Germline V gene data show CDR1 as MDHEN and CDR2 as SYDVKM. CDR3 size: 14 residues. Trimming cost V 3 bases and J 4 bases; bases outside gene matches: 5. CDR3 loop: CASSFLTGIYGYTF. Written as DNA, the CDR3 is TGTGCCAGCAGTTTCCTGACAGGGATCTATGGCTACACCTTC.

In this sample, this clonotype turned up a few times. The rearrangement joins TRBV24-1 to TRBJ2-1; TRBD2 matches 9 bases. The CDR3 extends over 13 amino acids. The germline V gene has CDR1 KGHDR and CDR2 SFDVKD. The trim removed 8 bases at V and 9 bases at J, leaving 7 bases unmatched. As DNA, the CDR3 is TGTGCCACCAAGGGACTAGCTGGTGGTGAGCAGTTCTTC. Its translation: CATKGLAGGEQFF.

This clonotype was observed at least ten times. The chain is built from TRBV11-2 and TRBJ2-4, with a tentative D call TRBD1 (6 bases). V lost 5 bases to trimming and J lost 9 bases, with 17 bases between them. The germline V gene has CDR1 SGHAT and CDR2 FQNNGV. The CDR3 spans 14 residues. In DNA, the CDR3 is TGTGCCAGCAGCCCTCTTGGGACATCGAGCATTCAGTACTTC. Protein product: CASSPLGTSSIQYF.

This clonotype came up a few times. For the CDR3, the DNA is TGTGCCAGCAGTTTGGACTCGACGGAGACTAACTATGGCTACACCTTC. Its protein is CASSLDSTETNYGYTF. V gene TRBV12-3 or TRBV12-4 combines with J gene TRBJ1-2; D uncertain. Deletions cut 3 bases from V and 0 bases from J, with 14 bases between. This CDR3 has 16 residues.

This clonotype turned up a few times. This chain uses TRBV14 with TRBJ1-1; D is undetermined. This CDR3 comprises 14 residues. The germline V gene has CDR1 SGHDN and CDR2 FVKESK. Trimming left V 3 bases short and J 0 bases short, with 8 bases between. CDR3 in DNA: TGTGCCAGCAGCCAGTATGGATTGAACACTGAAGCTTTCTTT. Translation gives CASSQYGLNTEAFF.

This clonotype occurred many times. This chain connects TRBV6-2 or TRBV6-3 to TRBJ2-4; TRBD1 matches at 9 bases. CDR1 and CDR2 from the germline V gene are MNHEY and SVGEGT. V lost 6 bases to trimming and J lost 7 bases; unmatched junction nucleotides: 7. The CDR3 extends over 14 amino acids. CDR3 sequence (DNA): TGTGCCAGCAGAGAAACAGGGGGCAGGAACATTCAGTACTTC. Encoded protein: CASRETGGRNIQYF.

This clonotype came up many times. V usage is TRBV20-1 and J usage is TRBJ2-5, with D maybe TRBD2 (6 bases). Trimming pared 6 bases from V and 5 bases from J, leaving 13 bases between. The CDR3 has 12 amino acids. Germline assignment: CDR1 DFQATT and CDR2 SNEGSKA (reference sequence). CDR3: CSARGGGETQYF. CDR3 in DNA: TGCAGTGCACGTGGGGGAGGTGAGACCCAGTACTTC.

Ten or more counts support this clonotype. The genes are TRBV7-2 and TRBJ1-4; no firm D call. V lost 1 base and J lost 3, with 6 bases in between. The CDR3 is 14 residues long. Germline CDR1 and CDR2: SGHTA and FQGNSA. The CDR3 loop reads CASSLGPSNEKLFF. CDR3 in DNA: TGTGCCAGCAGCTTAGGCCCTTCTAATGAAAAACTGTTTTTT.

As concerns this clonotype: A much larger clone differs by one base, so this may be a read error. The chain joins TRBV28 to TRBJ2-1, with D maybe TRBD2 (6 bases). This CDR3 has 14 amino acids. Germline loops: CDR1 MDHEN, CDR2 SYDVKM. As DNA, the CDR3 is TGTGCCATCCTGGGGGGTCGGGGAGCCAATGAGCAGTCCTTC. This encodes CAILGGRGANEQSF.

This clonotype occurred a few times. The rearrangement joins TRBV5-6 to TRBJ1-4, with no clear D. V was pared by 4 bases and J by 3 bases, with 7 bases between. The CDR3 totals 13 residues. CDR1 and CDR2 (germline): SGHDT, YYEEEE. CDR3 protein: CASSKASNEKLFF. In DNA, the CDR3 is TGTGCCAGCAGCAAAGCCTCTAATGAAAAACTGTTTTTT.

A few counts support this clonotype. The chain carries TRBV9 and TRBJ2-7, with TRBD1 matching over 7 bases. J gave up 7 bases and V 0 bases, and 4 bases lay outside the gene matches. CDR3 length: 13 amino acids. Germline lookup yields CDR1 SGDLS and CDR2 YYNGEE. The CDR3 DNA is TGTGCCAGCAGCGTAGCTCAGGGACAGGAGCAGTACTTC. Translation: CASSVAQGQEQYF.

This clonotype was observed a few times. The chain links TRBV5-1 to TRBJ2-7; D might be TRBD1 or TRBD2, each matching 5 bases. The CDR3 totals 18 residues. In germline, CDR1 is SGHRS, CDR2 YFSETQ. Trimming took off 4 bases at V and 5 bases at J, with 28 bases between the two ends. For the CDR3, the DNA is TGCGCCAGCAGCCCGAAGGGAGTGGGAGTCCCACGCAGGGACGAGCAGTACTTC. Translated, it gives CASSPKGVGVPRRDEQYF.

This clonotype is medium-sized. The V gene is TRBV2, the J gene TRBJ1-2; 9 positions match TRBD1. J was trimmed by 3 bases and V by 3 bases; bases with no gene match: 2. From germline, CDR1 is SNHLY and CDR2 FYNNEI. The length of the CDR3 is 14 residues. CDR3 coding DNA: TGTGCCAGCAGTGAGGGACAGGGTCACTATGGCTACACCTTC. Translation gives CASSEGQGHYGYTF.

The chain joins TRBV6-1 to TRBJ2-1; D tentatively fits TRBD1 or TRBD2 (5 bases each). Trimming cost V 6 bases and J 2 bases, with 11 bases left between them. Looked up from germline, CDR1 is MNHNS and CDR2 is SASEGT. This CDR3 spans 14 amino acids. The CDR3 sequence is CASSFGTPYNEQFF. CDR3 bases: TGTGCCAGCAGCTTCGGGACCCCCTACAATGAGCAGTTCTTC.

This clonotype was observed many times. This rearrangement joins TRBV10-3 to TRBJ1-2, with D perhaps TRBD1 (5 bases). CDR3 length: 17 residues. Trimming took off 0 bases at V and 3 bases at J, with 17 bases between the two ends. Germline-derived CDR1 and CDR2 are ENHRY and SYGVKD. The CDR3 protein is CAISESIVGDGYYGYTF. In DNA form, the CDR3 reads TGTGCCATCAGTGAGTCCATCGTGGGGGACGGATACTATGGCTACACCTTC.

This clonotype was detected a few times. The chain recombines TRBV10-3 with TRBJ1-1; 8 nucleotides align to TRBD1. Germline V gene sequence: CDR1 ENHRY, CDR2 SYGVKD. The trim removed 10 bases at V and 3 bases at J, leaving 10 bases unmatched. The CDR3 loop spans 14 amino acids. The CDR3 DNA sequence: TGTGCCACGACAGGGGAAACTCTTTACACTGAAGCTTTCTTT. Translated, it gives CATTGETLYTEAFF.

The rearrangement links TRBV28 to TRBJ2-5; D possibly corresponds to TRBD1 (5 bases). Trimming took 4 bases from V and 7 from J, leaving 10 bases between them. CDR1 MDHEN and CDR2 SYDVKM come from the germline V gene. The CDR3 totals 12 residues. Here the CDR3 DNA reads TGTGCCAGCAGTTCCCAGGGTGGGACCCAGTACTTC. Its protein is CASSSQGGTQYF. The complete variable domain, with remaining parts taken from reference TRBV28 and TRBJ2-5, reads DVKVTQSSRYLVKRTGEKVFLECVQDMDHENMFWYRQDPGLGLRLIYFSYDVKMKEKGDIPEGYSVSREKKERFSLILESASTNQTSMYLCASSSQGGTQYFGPGTRLLVL.

V is TRBV12-3 or TRBV12-4 and J is TRBJ2-7, with 11 nucleotides matching TRBD2. The CDR3 sequence is 19 residues long. The V and J ends lost 6 bases and 7 bases, in that order; junction bases with no gene match: 23. The CDR3 DNA sequence: TGTGCCAGCAGCTTACAGGGGCCTTCGGCTAGCGGGAGGTTGCGAGAGCAGTACTTC. It specifies CASSLQGPSASGRLREQYF.